This entry lists 18 T cell receptor beta chains sequenced from one sample in a study of blood T cell repertoires in COVID-19. The assay was immunoSEQ multiplex PCR, and TCRdb's table has in-frame clones only and misses some. The top ten clones hold about 4% of a sample with about 70,000 clones, 85% to 90% of them seen once. Sequencing was performed on peripheral blood. These receptors were obtained from a man aged 65 to 85 with active COVID-19.

The V and J genes are TRBV5-6 and TRBJ1-5; 12 positions match TRBD1. CDR3 length equals 16 residues. The ends lost 3 bases at V and 5 bases at J; junction bases unmatched: 6. Germline-derived CDR1 and CDR2 are SGHDT and YYEEEE. The CDR3 sequence is CASSSGTGGRDQPQHF. CDR3 bases: TGTGCCAGCAGCTCCGGGACAGGGGGCAGGGATCAGCCCCAGCATTTT.

The chain links TRBV6-5 to TRBJ2-3; TRBD2 matches 8 bases. Per germline, CDR1 MNHEY and CDR2 SVGAGI. With 6 bases clipped from V and 2 bases from J, the junction kept 7 bases outside the gene matches. The CDR3 is 15 amino acids. The CDR3 spells CASRTWREVTDTQYF. The CDR3 DNA reads as TGTGCCAGCAGGACCTGGCGGGAGGTCACAGATACGCAGTATTTT.

The chain combines TRBV5-1 with TRBJ2-7; 10 positions agree with TRBD1. Per germline, CDR1 SGHRS and CDR2 YFSETQ. CDR3 length equals 17 residues. Trimming cost V 1 base and J 4 bases; bases outside gene matches: 11. The CDR3 coding sequence is TGCGCCAGCAGCTTGAACCTTCCGGGACAGGGGATTTACGAGCAGTACTTC. Translation: CASSLNLPGQGIYEQYF.

The chain recombines TRBV20-1 with TRBJ2-4; maybe TRBD2 (5 bases). This CDR3 contains 11 residues. Trimming removed 5 bases at V and 6 bases at J, with 8 bases between. The germline CDR1 and CDR2 sequences are DFQATT and SNEGSKA (reference sequence). The CDR3 protein is CSAPRGNIQYF. CDR3 nucleotides: TGCAGTGCTCCACGGGGAAACATTCAGTACTTC.

This clone appeared once. This chain joins TRBV6-4 and TRBJ2-3; D is possibly TRBD1 (6 bases). The CDR3 sequence is 15 residues long. The V gene lost 5 bases and the J gene lost 5 bases, with 17 bases spanning the gap. The germline gives CDR1 MRHNA, CDR2 SNTAGT. Here the CDR3 reads CASSKRDNLGDTQYF. The CDR3 DNA reads TGTGCCAGCAGTAAACGGGACAATCTGGGAGATACGCAGTATTTT.

The chain uses TRBV19 and TRBJ2-7; perhaps TRBD2 as D (5 bases). Germline lookup yields CDR1 LNHDA and CDR2 SQIVND (reference sequence). V dropped 6 bases and J dropped 2 bases, with 14 bases sitting between them. The CDR3 sequence is 14 residues long. CDR3 region: CASRPRAGAYEQYF. DNA of the CDR3: TGTGCCAGTAGGCCACGGGCCGGGGCCTACGAGCAGTACTTC.

This clone came up once. J is TRBJ1-4 and V is TRBV6-5; 9 bases line up with TRBD1. This CDR3 contains 15 residues. The V segment lost 4 bases and the J segment 14 bases; nucleotides outside the gene matches: 14. Germline loops: CDR1 MNHEY, CDR2 SVGAGI. CDR3 nucleotide sequence: TGTGCCAGCAGTTTTTCGACAGGGGGAGTTGGTTGGCTGTTTTTT. This gives the protein CASSFSTGGVGWLFF.

The chain carries TRBV5-1 and TRBJ2-1; the match to TRBD2 covers 11 bases. The junction had 3 bases not matched to a gene; V was cut back by 0 bases and J by 7 bases. The length of the CDR3 is 15 residues. Germline CDR1 is SGHRS and CDR2 is YFSETQ. CDR3: CASSLASGRSNEQFF. In DNA, the CDR3 is TGCGCCAGCAGCTTGGCTAGCGGGAGGAGTAATGAGCAGTTCTTC.

The chain couples TRBV12-5 to TRBJ2-1; 7 bases agree with TRBD2. Germline CDR1 reads LGHNT; CDR2 reads FRNRAP. J was trimmed by 9 bases and V by 1 base; bases with no gene match: 0. The CDR3 runs to 12 residues. The CDR3 region is CASGLGGGEQFF. The CDR3, as DNA: TGTGCTAGTGGTTTGGGCGGGGGTGAGCAGTTCTTC.

This clone was observed once. CDR3 sequence (DNA): TGTGCCAGCAGCTTAGTGGGTGGGAGGGCCGTCTATGAGCAGTTCTTC. Translation gives CASSLVGGRAVYEQFF. This chain joins TRBV11-2 and TRBJ2-1, with 7 bases matching TRBD2. The CDR3 is made up of 16 amino acids. Germline CDR1 reads SGHAT; CDR2 reads FQNNGV. Unmatched junction bases numbered 11, after V lost 1 base and J lost 8 bases.

The chain links TRBV19 to TRBJ1-1; the D is unclear. Trimming took off 4 bases at V and 1 base at J, with 10 bases between the two ends. This CDR3 has 14 residues. In germline, CDR1 is LNHDA, CDR2 SQIVND (reference sequence). CDR3 sequence: CASSRERENTEAFF. The CDR3, as DNA: TGTGCCAGTAGTAGGGAGAGGGAGAACACTGAAGCTTTCTTT.

This clone has a single count. The chain carries TRBV7-2 and TRBJ2-5; 9 positions agree with TRBD2. CDR1 is SGHTA and CDR2 is FQGNSA in the germline V gene. Trimming cost V 3 bases and J 0 bases; bases outside gene matches: 11. This CDR3 comprises 18 residues. The CDR3 region has the DNA TGTGCCAGCAGCTTCCGACAGGGTGCTAGCGGGAACCAAGAGACCCAGTACTTC. Translating it yields CASSFRQGASGNQETQYF.

V is TRBV27 and J is TRBJ2-2; D ambiguous. V was trimmed by 4 bases and J by 2 bases, leaving 11 bases between them. Germline CDR1 and CDR2: MNHEY and SMNVEV (reference sequence). CDR3 length: 15 residues. CDR3 residues: CASSSPGRNTGELFF. Written as DNA, the CDR3 is TGTGCCAGCAGTTCCCCGGGTCGAAACACCGGGGAGCTGTTTTTT.

The rearrangement joins TRBV7-9 to TRBJ1-6; D not certain. V lost 0 bases, J lost 0 bases, and 3 bases lay in between. The CDR3 consists of 15 residues. CDR1 is SEHNR and CDR2 is FQNEAQ in the germline V gene (reference sequence). The CDR3 DNA reads as TGTGCCAGCAGCTTAGCGAGCTCCTATAATTCACCCCTCCACTTT. It specifies CASSLASSYNSPLHF.

This clone has a handful of counts. The chain couples TRBV9 to TRBJ2-7; perhaps TRBD2 as D (5 bases). In germline, CDR1 is SGDLS, CDR2 YYNGEE. There are 14 residues in the CDR3. V gave up 4 bases and J gave up 2 bases, with 13 bases separating them. DNA of the CDR3: TGTGCCAGCAGCCGACCCGGGGAACCCTACGAGCAGTACTTC. It encodes CASSRPGEPYEQYF.

The chain couples TRBV6-6 to TRBJ2-3; 8 bases are shared with TRBD2. V was clipped by 2 bases and J by 4 bases; unmatched bases: 8. The V gene's germline CDR1 is MNHNY and CDR2 SVGAGI (reference sequence). This CDR3 spans 16 amino acids. CDR3 DNA: TGTGCCAGCAGTTACCCGGCCCGGGGGGGCTCAGATACGCAGTATTTT. It is translated as CASSYPARGGSDTQYF.

The J gene is TRBJ2-1, the V gene TRBV29-1; perhaps TRBD1 as D (6 bases). In germline, CDR1 is SQVTM, CDR2 ANQGSEA. The CDR3 sequence is 13 residues long. Deletions cut 1 base from V and 11 bases from J, with 15 bases between. This CDR3 is CSVEGAGWGQQFF. In DNA, the CDR3 is TGCAGCGTTGAAGGGGCAGGGTGGGGGCAGCAGTTCTTC.

V and J are TRBV7-2 and TRBJ2-1; 8 nucleotides agree with TRBD2. CDR1 is SGHTA and CDR2 is FQGNSA in the germline V gene. V shed 8 bases and J 6 bases; nucleotides not matched to a gene: 6. The CDR3 spans 13 residues. CDR3 sequence (DNA): TGTGCCAGCCTCCCTCGGGGGGGCAATGAGCAGTTCTTC. Its translation: CASLPRGGNEQFF. Filled out from reference TRBV7-2 and TRBJ2-1, the complete variable domain reads GAGVSQSPSNKVTEKGKDVELRCDPISGHTALYWYRQSLGQGLEFLIYFQGNSAPDKSGLPSDRFSAERTGGSVSTLTIQRTQQEDSAVYLCASLPRGGNEQFFGPGTRLTVL.